This T cell receptor (beta chain) stems from a study of shared clonotypes between healthy human individuals. V dropped 6 bases and J dropped 0; count of bases not matched to a gene: 3. The CDR3 extends over 15 amino acids. Looked up from germline, CDR1 is SGHNT and CDR2 is YYREEE (reference sequence). Authors' data handling: ImmunoSEQ output lacked quality scores and full-length reads, limiting matched filtering. Repertoires were generated with immunoSEQ multiplex PCR, while TCRdb's copy carries only in-frame clones and drops some. The V and J calls and the clone size are those of that table, but D and trimming were determined from the DNA. The repertoire holds 450,000 to 550,000 clones, with 70% to 80% as singletons.

Material for sequencing was PBMCs. This clonotype was obtained from a woman aged 40 to 50 in good health. Some clones in this sample may be carry-over from other donors' samples. The genes are TRBV5-4 and TRBJ2-3, with TRBD2 matching over 11 bases. The CDR3 loop is CASTLAGGSTDTQYF. The DNA for the CDR3 is TGTGCCAGCACCTTAGCGGGAGGGAGCACAGATACGCAGTATTTT. Complete variable domain (other parts from reference TRBV5-4 and TRBJ2-3): ETGVTQSPTHLIKTRGQQVTLRCSSQSGHNTVSWYQQALGQGPQFIFQYYREEENGRGNFPPRFSGLQFPNYSSELNVNALELDDSALYLCASTLAGGSTDTQYFGPGTRLTVL.